These 25 T cell receptor beta chains originate from one sample sequenced in a study of cytomegalovirus exposure and HLA in healthy donors. Primers included in the PCR were 60 Vbeta and 13 Jbeta primers. Profiled with immunoSEQ multiplex PCR; TCRdb holds only in-frame clones, not every one. The sample has approximately 150,000 clones; 65% to 85% are singletons. Sequencing was done on a sample of PBMCs. The receptors derive from a woman in her forties in good health and CMV-seropositive.

This chain joins TRBV29-1 and TRBJ2-1; TRBD1 matches 10 bases. CDR3 size: 16 residues. The germline V gene encodes CDR1 SQVTM and CDR2 ANQGSEA. J lost 4 bases, V lost 3 bases, and 9 bases had no gene match. The CDR3 DNA is TGCAGCGTTGATAAGACAGGGGGCATTGAATACAATGAGCAGTTCTTC. This translates into CSVDKTGGIEYNEQFF.

This clone has a single count. The sample holds other DNA sequences that translate to the same CDR3. V gene TRBV19 combines with J gene TRBJ1-2; 8 bases are shared with TRBD1. In germline, CDR1 is LNHDA, CDR2 SQIVND (reference sequence). CDR3 length: 15 amino acids. V trimming: 4 bases; J trimming: 0 bases; junction bases outside the gene matches: 4. The CDR3 here is CASSTGTGSNYGYTF. As DNA, the CDR3 is TGTGCCAGTAGTACTGGGACAGGTTCTAACTATGGCTACACCTTC. The complete variable domain, with remaining parts taken from reference TRBV19 and TRBJ1-2, reads DGGITQSPKYLFRKEGQNVTLSCEQNLNHDAMYWYRQDPGQGLRLIYYSQIVNDFQKGDIAEGYSVSREKKESFPLTVTSAQKNPTAFYLCASSTGTGSNYGYTFGSGTRLTVV.

This chain joins TRBV6-5 and TRBJ1-4, with TRBD1 matching 7 bases. Trimming at V came to 6 bases and at J to 7 bases, leaving 8 bases not matched to a gene. Germline V lookup: CDR1 MNHEY, CDR2 SVGAGI. The CDR3 covers 14 residues. CDR3 sequence: CASSPRGGGEKLFF. The CDR3 region has the DNA TGTGCCAGCAGCCCTCGAGGGGGCGGTGAAAAACTGTTTTTT.

V gene TRBV5-5 combines with J gene TRBJ2-7, with D possibly being TRBD2 (6 bases). Germline V gene sequence: CDR1 SGHKS, CDR2 YYEKEE (reference sequence). The CDR3 runs to 14 residues. The V gene lost 8 bases and the J gene lost 4 bases, with 19 bases spanning the gap. In nucleotides, the CDR3 is TGTGCCAGTGCCCCCAGGGTTGGGGGGTACGAGCAGTACTTC. This translates into CASAPRVGGYEQYF. The full variable domain, rest sourced from reference TRBV5-5 and TRBJ2-7, is DAGVTQSPTHLIKTRGQQVTLRCSPISGHKSVSWYQQVLGQGPQFIFQYYEKEERGRGNFPDRFSARQFPNYSSELNVNALLLGDSALYLCASAPRVGGYEQYFGPGTRLTVT.

The rearrangement uses TRBV6-6 and TRBJ1-1, with D perhaps TRBD1 (6 bases). V dropped 6 bases and J dropped 4 bases, with 18 bases sitting between them. This CDR3 spans 15 amino acids. From germline, CDR1 is MNHNY and CDR2 SVGAGI (reference sequence). The CDR3 reads CASSQQRQGPTEAFF. The DNA for the CDR3 is TGTGCCAGCAGCCAACAAAGGCAGGGGCCCACTGAAGCTTTCTTT.

The chain is built from TRBV19 and TRBJ1-2, with 11 bases matching TRBD1. Germline V gene data show CDR1 as LNHDA and CDR2 as SQIVND (reference sequence). V lost 8 bases and J lost 4; bases outside the gene matches: 12. This CDR3 contains 16 residues. CDR3 region: CASVHGTGGLSYGYTF. CDR3 nucleotides: TGTGCCAGTGTCCACGGGACAGGGGGATTGAGCTATGGCTACACCTTC.

The genes are TRBV7-2 and TRBJ1-2; tentative D call: TRBD1 (5 bases). The CDR3 runs to 14 residues. The V and J ends lost 5 bases and 3 bases respectively, with 13 bases between them. CDR1 and CDR2 (germline): SGHTA, FQGNSA. The CDR3 DNA follows: TGTGCCAGCAGCGCTAGCGTAGGGGACTATGGCTACACCTTC. Amino acids: CASSASVGDYGYTF. The variable domain in full, completed from reference TRBV7-2 and TRBJ1-2, reads GAGVSQSPSNKVTEKGKDVELRCDPISGHTALYWYRQSLGQGLEFLIYFQGNSAPDKSGLPSDRFSAERTGGSVSTLTIQRTQQEDSAVYLCASSASVGDYGYTFGSGTRLTVV.

J is TRBJ1-3 and V is TRBV28; possible D gene TRBD1, 6 bases. The length of the CDR3 is 14 residues. Germline V gene data show CDR1 as MDHEN and CDR2 as SYDVKM. Trimming removed 6 bases from V and 1 base from J, with 10 bases in between. The CDR3: CASRRGSSGNTIYF. Written as DNA, the CDR3 is TGTGCCAGCAGGAGGGGGTCTTCTGGAAACACCATATATTTT.

The genes are TRBV4-3 and TRBJ2-3; D remains ambiguous. Germline V gives CDR1 LGHNA, CDR2 YSLEER. V was trimmed by 1 base and J by 7 bases, leaving 12 bases between them. The CDR3 consists of 14 residues. The CDR3 protein is CASSQVSTDHTQYF. As DNA, the CDR3 is TGCGCCAGCAGCCAAGTTTCAACAGACCATACGCAGTATTTT.

This rearrangement joins TRBV6-5 to TRBJ2-2; tentatively, D is TRBD2 (6 bases). The germline CDR1 and CDR2 sequences are MNHEY and SVGAGI. The germline V and J ends were trimmed by 2 bases and 4 bases, with 11 bases remaining between them. The CDR3 loop spans 15 amino acids. For the CDR3, the DNA is TGTGCCAGCAGTTACGTGCGGGAAATCACCGGGGAGCTGTTTTTT. This sequence encodes CASSYVREITGELFF.

The chain joins TRBV9 to TRBJ2-5, with 10 positions matching TRBD2. The J segment lost 3 bases and the V segment lost 4 bases, leaving 9 bases of the junction unmatched. CDR1 is SGDLS, CDR2 YYNGEE, per germline. The CDR3 sequence is 16 residues long. This CDR3 is CASSSRTSGNKETQYF. In nucleotides, the CDR3 is TGTGCCAGCAGCTCAAGGACTAGCGGAAACAAAGAGACCCAGTACTTC.

V gene TRBV28 combines with J gene TRBJ1-4, with 7 bases that match TRBD1. Germline lookup yields CDR1 MDHEN and CDR2 SYDVKM. The trim removed 8 bases at V and 14 bases at J, leaving 17 bases unmatched. The CDR3 spans 14 residues. CDR3 amino acids: CASLTGARPYELFF. The CDR3 region has the DNA TGTGCCAGCCTCACAGGGGCGAGGCCCTATGAGCTGTTTTTT.

This chain connects TRBV7-2 to TRBJ1-2; no definite D call. The CDR3 has 13 residues. V lost 2 bases and J lost 4, with 8 bases in between. Germline CDR1 reads SGHTA; CDR2 reads FQGNSA. The DNA of the CDR3 is TGTGCCAGCAGCTTAAGGGAGATCTATGGCTACACCTTC. It is translated as CASSLREIYGYTF.

This clone was counted only a few times. The V call is TRBV6-1, the J call TRBJ2-1, with 11 positions matching TRBD2. The CDR3 has 16 amino acids. Germline V gene lookup returns CDR1 MNHNS and CDR2 SASEGT. V dropped 2 bases and J dropped 5; count of bases not matched to a gene: 5. The CDR3: CASSEQTSGANNEQFF. The CDR3 DNA is TGTGCCAGCAGTGAACAGACTAGCGGGGCCAACAATGAGCAGTTCTTC.

This chain connects TRBV2 to TRBJ2-3, with 12 bases matching TRBD2. This CDR3 has 16 amino acids. The V segment lost 2 bases and the J segment 3 bases; nucleotides outside the gene matches: 3. Germline V gene data show CDR1 as SNHLY and CDR2 as FYNNEI. The CDR3 region is CASSEILAGGTDTQYF. DNA for the CDR3: TGTGCCAGCAGTGAAATCCTAGCGGGGGGGACAGATACGCAGTATTTT.

The chain has TRBV10-3 and TRBJ2-5; the D gene is possibly TRBD1 (6 bases). Germline-derived CDR1 and CDR2 are ENHRY and SYGVKD. V was cut by 0 bases and J by 5 bases, with 16 bases left in between. The CDR3 has 16 residues. This CDR3 is CAISESGAGGWETQYF. The CDR3 DNA is TGTGCCATCAGTGAGTCGGGGGCAGGAGGTTGGGAGACCCAGTACTTC.

This rearrangement joins TRBV10-3 to TRBJ2-7, with 10 bases identical to TRBD1. The CDR3 loop spans 14 amino acids. In germline, CDR1 is ENHRY, CDR2 SYGVKD. V dropped 6 bases and J dropped 2; count of bases not matched to a gene: 4. The DNA for the CDR3 is TGTGCCATCAGCGGACAGGGGGGGACCTACGAGCAGTACTTC. Protein product: CAISGQGGTYEQYF.

The V and J genes are TRBV7-8 and TRBJ2-2; 7 nucleotides agree with TRBD2. V was clipped by 7 bases and J by 5 bases; unmatched bases: 19. The CDR3 runs 18 residues. Germline V gene data show CDR1 as SGHVS and CDR2 as FQNEAQ. The CDR3 DNA follows: TGTGCCAGCATTCCCGAAAGAAGCGGGGTCCCGGGGACCGGGGAGCTGTTTTTT. Its translation is CASIPERSGVPGTGELFF.

This rearrangement joins TRBV29-1 to TRBJ1-1; TRBD1 matches at 8 bases. The germline V gene encodes CDR1 SQVTM and CDR2 ANQGSEA. With V trimmed by 5 bases and J by 5 bases, 13 bases remained unmatched. This CDR3 region has 15 residues. CDR3 DNA sequence: TGCAGCGTTTCCACTGCGGCAGGGGGCCGGACTGAAGCTTTCTTT. It encodes CSVSTAAGGRTEAFF.

This chain uses TRBV27 with TRBJ1-3; TRBD1 aligns across 9 bases. The V and J ends lost 6 bases and 4 bases, in that order; junction bases with no gene match: 7. Germline V gene data show CDR1 as MNHEY and CDR2 as SMNVEV (reference sequence). The CDR3 runs 15 residues. This CDR3 reads CASRAGTGTGNTIYF. In DNA, the CDR3 is TGTGCCAGCAGGGCCGGGACAGGGACGGGAAACACCATATATTTT.

This rearrangement joins TRBV7-6 to TRBJ2-7, with D possibly matching TRBD2 (6 bases). V was shortened by 2 bases and J by 6 bases, with 11 bases between the two germline ends. Germline loops: CDR1 SGHVS, CDR2 FNYEAQ. The CDR3 has 13 amino acids. The CDR3 sequence: CASSLKVGGEQYF. CDR3 in DNA: TGTGCCAGCAGCTTAAAAGTGGGGGGCGAGCAGTACTTC.

The rearrangement joins TRBV11-3 to TRBJ1-3, with D hard to call. The V gene lost 7 bases and the J gene lost 4 bases, with 8 bases spanning the gap. Germline assignment: CDR1 SGHNT and CDR2 YENEEA. This CDR3 has 12 residues. The CDR3 sequence is CASKEQGNTIYF. The CDR3 DNA reads TGTGCCAGCAAAGAACAGGGAAACACCATATATTTT.

This clone was recorded a few times. The chain joins TRBV7-2 to TRBJ2-5; 14 bases match TRBD2. Germline assignment: CDR1 SGHTA and CDR2 FQGNSA. The CDR3 extends over 16 amino acids. The V segment lost 5 bases and the J segment 4 bases; nucleotides outside the gene matches: 6. The CDR3, as DNA: TGTGCCAGCAGCCCGCCGGGACTAGCGGGGGCAGAGACCCAGTACTTC. As protein: CASSPPGLAGAETQYF. Supplemented by reference TRBV7-2 and TRBJ2-5, the full variable domain reads GAGVSQSPSNKVTEKGKDVELRCDPISGHTALYWYRQSLGQGLEFLIYFQGNSAPDKSGLPSDRFSAERTGGSVSTLTIQRTQQEDSAVYLCASSPPGLAGAETQYFGPGTRLLVL.

This clone was picked up a small number of times. CDR3: CASSETGGSYEQYF. For the CDR3, the DNA is TGCGCCAGCAGTGAAACAGGGGGCTCCTACGAGCAGTACTTC. The chain has TRBV10-2 and TRBJ2-7, with TRBD1 identical over 8 bases. Germline loops: CDR1 WSHSY, CDR2 SAAADI. V was pared by 3 bases and J by 0 bases, with 1 base of the junction left unmatched. This CDR3 spans 14 amino acids.

The rearrangement joins TRBV5-1 to TRBJ2-1; 11 bases line up with TRBD2. CDR3 size: 14 residues. Germline CDR1 SGHRS, CDR2 YFSETQ. Trimming at V came to 3 bases and at J to 9 bases, leaving 5 bases not matched to a gene. The CDR3, as DNA: TGCGCCAGCAGCTCGCTAGCGGGAGGTGGTGAGCAGTTCTTC. It yields the protein CASSSLAGGGEQFF.